The TCR beta chain under discussion was sequenced for a study of technical replicates of blood from several donors. Sequencing was performed with immunoSEQ multiplex PCR; in TCRdb, only in-frame clones are kept and a portion is missing. The table records about 75,000 clones, roughly 92% of them present only once. Looked up from germline, CDR1 is LNHNV and CDR2 is YYDKDF (reference sequence). The CDR3 runs to 15 residues. After removal of 0 bases from V and 2 bases from J, the junction contained 3 bases not matched to a gene. This clonotype originated in a human donor in good health. The sequencing sample was made of T cells isolated from PBMCs. This chain joins TRBV15 and TRBJ1-1; 7 bases are a match to TRBD1. The CDR3 spells CATSRETGYNTEAFF. In DNA form, the CDR3 reads TGTGCCACCAGCAGAGAGACAGGGTATAACACTGAAGCTTTCTTT.